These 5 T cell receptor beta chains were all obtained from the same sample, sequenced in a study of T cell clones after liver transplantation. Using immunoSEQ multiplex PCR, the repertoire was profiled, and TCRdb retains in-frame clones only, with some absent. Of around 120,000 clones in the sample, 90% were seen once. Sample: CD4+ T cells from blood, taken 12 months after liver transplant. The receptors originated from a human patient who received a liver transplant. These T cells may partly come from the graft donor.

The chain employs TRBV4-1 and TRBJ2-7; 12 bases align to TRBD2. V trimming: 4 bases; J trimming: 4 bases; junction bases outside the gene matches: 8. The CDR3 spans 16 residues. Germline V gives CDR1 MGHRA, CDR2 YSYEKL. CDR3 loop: CASSLYGLAGRYEQYF. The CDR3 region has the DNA TGCGCCAGCAGCCTATACGGACTAGCGGGAAGGTACGAGCAGTACTTC.

CDR3 in amino acids: CSAYPEGMNEQFF. DNA of the CDR3: TGCAGCGCTTACCCGGAGGGGATGAATGAGCAGTTCTTC. The chain is built from TRBV29-1 and TRBJ2-1; TRBD2 is a possible D gene (6 bases). CDR3 length: 13 residues. Per germline, CDR1 SQVTM and CDR2 ANQGSEA. The ends were cut back, 7 bases at V and 7 bases at J, with 17 bases in the middle.

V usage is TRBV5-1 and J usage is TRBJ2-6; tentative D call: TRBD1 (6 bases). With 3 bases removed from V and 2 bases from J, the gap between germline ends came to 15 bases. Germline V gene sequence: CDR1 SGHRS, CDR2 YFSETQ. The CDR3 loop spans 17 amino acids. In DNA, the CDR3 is TGCGCCAGCAGCTCCTCCCCAGGGGTGACTGGGGCCAACGTCCTGACTTTC. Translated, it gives CASSSSPGVTGANVLTF.

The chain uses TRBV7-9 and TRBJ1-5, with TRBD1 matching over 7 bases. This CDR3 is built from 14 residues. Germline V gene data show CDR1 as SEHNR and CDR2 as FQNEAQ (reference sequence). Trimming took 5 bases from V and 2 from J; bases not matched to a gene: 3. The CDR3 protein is CASSITGGNQPQHF. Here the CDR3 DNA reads TGTGCCAGCAGCATTACAGGGGGCAATCAGCCCCAGCATTTT.

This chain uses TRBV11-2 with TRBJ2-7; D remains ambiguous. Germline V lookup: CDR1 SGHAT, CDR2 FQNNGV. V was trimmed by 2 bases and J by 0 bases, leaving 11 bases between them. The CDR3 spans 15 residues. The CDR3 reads CASSLSPTRSYEQYF. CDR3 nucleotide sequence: TGTGCCAGCAGCTTATCTCCGACCCGCTCCTACGAGCAGTACTTC. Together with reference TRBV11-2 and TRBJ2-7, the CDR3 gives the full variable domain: EAGVAQSPRYKIIEKRQSVAFWCNPISGHATLYWYQQILGQGPKLLIQFQNNGVVDDSQLPKDRFSAERLKGVDSTLKIQPAKLEDSAVYLCASSLSPTRSYEQYFGPGTRLTVT.